The clone carrying this T cell receptor beta chain was found once. The source of the sample is a study of blood T cell repertoires in COVID-19. The overall study: Italy, Spain and the United States were the sources of the convalescent and acute COVID-19 samples. From T cells, B-cell-depleted T cells, or PBMCs came the material, which was cDNA or gDNA.

Per the authors' pipeline: Reference gene primer amplification in the assay estimated nucleated cell counts. Produced via immunoSEQ multiplex PCR; TCRdb's table is partial and in-frame only. That table gives V, J and clone size, and the DNA gave D and trimming. The data show some 100,000 clones, with 87% seen just once and roughly 8% held by the top ten. V was pared by 2 bases and J by 3 bases, with 16 bases between. The CDR3 sequence is 16 residues long. Germline V lookup: CDR1 MNHNS, CDR2 SASEGT. The J gene is TRBJ1-2, the V gene TRBV6-1, with a tentative D call TRBD1 (5 bases). Sequences were obtained from peripheral blood. The sequence came from a human donor in a cohort sampled during active COVID-19. The DNA of the CDR3 is TGTGCCAGCAGTGAAAGTTTGAGGGAGGGACACTATGGCTACACCTTC. Translated: CASSESLREGHYGYTF.